The subject of this entry is one T cell receptor beta chain. The germline V gene encodes CDR1 SGHAT and CDR2 FQNNGV. CDR3 size: 15 residues. Trimming cost V 6 bases and J 4 bases; bases outside gene matches: 6. This sample was taken from a study of T cell changes during pregnancy in multiple sclerosis. Repertoires were generated with immunoSEQ multiplex PCR, while TCRdb's copy carries only in-frame clones and drops some. The sample contains tens of thousands of clones, roughly 89% of which appear only once. The TCR originated in a female donor in good health, enrolled as a control in a pregnancy study. The V call is TRBV11-2, the J call TRBJ1-3, with 10 bases fitting TRBD1. The sequencing used peripheral blood, collected in the third trimester of pregnancy. The CDR3 coding sequence is TGTGCCAGCAGTTTGGACAGGGGGGGAGGAAACACCATATATTTT. Translating gives CASSLDRGGGNTIYF.